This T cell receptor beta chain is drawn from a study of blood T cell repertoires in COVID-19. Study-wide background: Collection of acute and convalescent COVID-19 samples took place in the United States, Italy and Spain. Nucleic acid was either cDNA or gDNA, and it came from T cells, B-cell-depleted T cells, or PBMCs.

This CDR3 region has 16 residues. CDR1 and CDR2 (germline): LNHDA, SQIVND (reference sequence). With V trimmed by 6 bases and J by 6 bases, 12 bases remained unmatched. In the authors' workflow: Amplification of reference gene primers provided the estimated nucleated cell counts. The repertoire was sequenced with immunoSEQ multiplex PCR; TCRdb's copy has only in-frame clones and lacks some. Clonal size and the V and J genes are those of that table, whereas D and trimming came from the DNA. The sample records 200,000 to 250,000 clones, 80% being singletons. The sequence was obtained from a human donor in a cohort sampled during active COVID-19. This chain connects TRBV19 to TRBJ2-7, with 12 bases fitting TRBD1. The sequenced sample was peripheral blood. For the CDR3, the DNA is TGTGCCAGTAGGTCAAATCTCGGGACAGGGGGCTTCGAGCAGTACTTC. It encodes CASRSNLGTGGFEQYF.